The table lists the clone carrying this T cell receptor (beta chain) with a count of one. The antigen is undetermined. In germline, CDR1 is SGHRS, CDR2 YFSETQ. This CDR3 region has 12 residues. Trimming removed 0 bases from V and 8 bases from J, with 6 bases in between. The record originates from a study of cytomegalovirus exposure and HLA in healthy donors. Notes on the study in general: Generally TCR sequences proved uncommon, though certain public TCRs appeared in numerous donors.

The protocol was immunoSEQ multiplex PCR, while the TCRdb copy is restricted to in-frame clones and leaves out a portion. Among roughly 80,000 clones listed, around 94% were seen once. This TCR was sampled from a woman aged 18-29 years in good health and CMV-seropositive. The sample was PBMCs. The rearrangement joins TRBV5-1 to TRBJ2-1, with no clear D. CDR3 region: CASSLVADEQFF. In DNA, the CDR3 is TGCGCCAGCAGCTTGGTCGCGGATGAGCAGTTCTTC. The variable domain in full, completed from reference TRBV5-1 and TRBJ2-1, reads KAGVTQTPRYLIKTRGQQVTLSCSPISGHRSVSWYQQTPGQGLQFLFEYFSETQRNKGNFPGRFSGRQFSNSRSEMNVSTLELGDSALYLCASSLVADEQFFGPGTRLTVL.